Listed below are T cell receptor beta chains from one sample, sequenced in a study of blood T cell repertoires in COVID-19. TCRdb's table, derived via immunoSEQ multiplex PCR, lists solely in-frame clones and lacks some. Of about 88,000 clones listed, over 70% were seen once; the top ten hold approximately 10%. Sequencing used peripheral blood. The receptors originated from a man at least 80 years old with acute or convalescent COVID-19. CDR3s include the opening cysteine and the closing phenylalanine or tryptophan. The order of the fields is clone size, D gene, J gene, V gene, CDR3 DNA, CDR3 protein. A D gene is named only where the DNA matches it firmly. Not all rows give a size; the values are once, few, many and, for expanded clones, a class.

>NA|NA|TRBJ2-5|TRBV25-1
TGTGCCAGCAGTGAACAGCGGACCTCAACCCAGTACTTC
CASSEQRTSTQYF
>NA|NA|TRBJ2-1|TRBV21-1
TGTGCCAGCAGCAAAGATAGTGATGAGCAGTTCTTC
CASSKDSDEQFF
>NA|NA|TRBJ2-7|TRBV7-9
TGTGCCAGCAGCTTAGAGCCAGGGGGGCACGAGCAGTACTTC
CASSLEPGGHEQYF
>NA|TRBD1|TRBJ2-5|TRBV4-1
TGCGCCAGCAGCCGACAGGGCCAAGAGACCCAGTACTTC
CASSRQGQETQYF
>NA|TRBD1|TRBJ2-5|TRBV6-5
TGTGCCAGCAAACAGGGGGCGAAAGAGACCCAGTACTTC
CASKQGAKETQYF
>NA|TRBD2|TRBJ2-7|TRBV5-1
TGCGCCAGCGGACCTGGGGGAACTAGCGGGAGCTACGAGCAGTACTTC
CASGPGGTSGSYEQYF
>NA|TRBD1|TRBJ1-3|TRBV9
TGTGCCAGCCAACAGGGGGACGATAGAAACACCATATATTTT
CASQQGDDRNTIYF
>NA|NA|TRBJ1-4|TRBV10-3
TGTGCCATCTACGACTCAACTAATGAAAAACTGTTTTTT
CAIYDSTNEKLFF
>NA|TRBD2|TRBJ2-5|TRBV27
TGTGCCAGCAGTTTGGGACTAGCGGGATCGGGGACAGAGACCCAGTACTTC
CASSLGLAGSGTETQYF
>NA|TRBD2|TRBJ2-3|TRBV24-1
TGTGCCACCAGTGACACCGTACTAGCGGGAGGCCCGAATACGCAGTATTTT
CATSDTVLAGGPNTQYF
>NA|NA|TRBJ1-6|TRBV3-1/TRBV3-2
TGTGCCAGCAGCCCATCCGGGACAAAGAATTCACCCCTCCACTTT
CASSPSGTKNSPLHF
>once|NA|TRBJ1-2|TRBV3-1/TRBV3-2
TGTGCCAGCAGCACCGGACAGCTTTACACTGGCTACACCTTC
CASSTGQLYTGYTF
>NA|TRBD1|TRBJ1-2|TRBV7-2
TGTGCCAGCAGTCCAATGACAGGGGGCGGCTATGGCTACACCTTC
CASSPMTGGGYGYTF
>NA|NA|TRBJ1-2|TRBV19
TGTGCCAGTAGTATCCCGGTAAATGGCTACACCTTC
CASSIPVNGYTF
>NA|TRBD2|TRBJ2-1|TRBV27
TGTGCCAGCAGTCCTAGACTAGCGGGGATCTCCTACAATGAGCAGTTCTTC
CASSPRLAGISYNEQFF
>NA|NA|TRBJ2-6|TRBV24-1
TGTGCCACCAGTGTAACTGGGGCCAACGTCCTGACTTTC
CATSVTGANVLTF
>once|NA|TRBJ2-7|TRBV28
TGTGCCAGCAGTGAGAGGGGGACACTCTCCTACGAGCAGTACTTC
CASSERGTLSYEQYF
>NA|TRBD2|TRBJ2-3|TRBV9
TGTGCCAGCAGCGTGGCTAGCGGGGGGGCCCTCGGCACAGATACGCAGTATTTT
CASSVASGGALGTDTQYF
>NA|NA|TRBJ1-3|TRBV18
TGTGCCAGCTCACCACCGGGCGGACTTTTCTCTGGAAACACCATATATTTT
CASSPPGGLFSGNTIYF
>once|NA|TRBJ2-4|TRBV21-1
TGTGCCAGCAGCAAAGTGGGGGACTTCGGCATTCAGTACTTC
CASSKVGDFGIQYF
>NA|NA|TRBJ2-7|TRBV3-1/TRBV3-2
TGTGCCAGCAGCCCCCGCCGGGACTCCATTTACGAGCAGTACTTC
CASSPRRDSIYEQYF